Below are 26 T cell receptor beta chains sequenced from a single sample in a study of tumor-infiltrating lymphocytes in localized non-small cell lung cancer. Method: immunoSEQ multiplex PCR; TCRdb's copy keeps in-frame clones and lacks some. The profile shows 8,000 to 10,000 clones, around four fifths of them singletons. Sequencing was carried out using lung tumor tissue. Source of these receptors: a human donor with non-small cell lung cancer.

The rearrangement joins TRBV2 to TRBJ2-1; 9 bases match TRBD2. J gave up 8 bases and V 6 bases, and 8 bases lay outside the gene matches. The CDR3 is made up of 14 amino acids. Germline CDR1 is SNHLY and CDR2 is FYNNEI. CDR3 sequence reads: CASRKGLAGDEQFF. The CDR3 DNA reads TGTGCCAGCAGGAAGGGACTAGCAGGCGATGAGCAGTTCTTC.

This chain connects TRBV19 to TRBJ2-7; TRBD2 matches 7 bases. The CDR3 extends over 13 amino acids. J gave up 2 bases and V 3 bases, and 1 base lay outside the gene matches. Germline CDR1 is LNHDA and CDR2 is SQIVND (reference sequence). The CDR3 coding sequence is TGTGCCAGTAGTATTGGACTAGCCTACGAGCAGTACTTC. Encoded protein: CASSIGLAYEQYF. Full variable domain (missing parts from reference TRBV19 and TRBJ2-7): DGGITQSPKYLFRKEGQNVTLSCEQNLNHDAMYWYRQDPGQGLRLIYYSQIVNDFQKGDIAEGYSVSREKKESFPLTVTSAQKNPTAFYLCASSIGLAYEQYFGPGTRLTVT.

The chain uses TRBV2 and TRBJ2-3, with 8 bases that match TRBD1. Trimming cost V 6 bases and J 5 bases; bases outside gene matches: 13. The CDR3 spans 16 residues. Germline V lookup: CDR1 SNHLY, CDR2 FYNNEI. The CDR3 region is CASSPGQGMFGDTQYF. Written as DNA, the CDR3 is TGTGCCAGCAGCCCCGGACAGGGTATGTTTGGAGATACGCAGTATTTT. The full variable domain, its missing parts supplied by reference TRBV2 and TRBJ2-3, is EPEVTQTPSHQVTQMGQEVILRCVPISNHLYFYWYRQILGQKVEFLVSFYNNEISEKSEIFDDQFSVERPDGSNFTLKIRSTKLEDSAMYFCASSPGQGMFGDTQYFGPGTRLTVL.

This chain joins TRBV2 and TRBJ2-7; D not certain. V was cut by 6 bases and J by 4 bases, with 7 bases left in between. Germline lookup yields CDR1 SNHLY and CDR2 FYNNEI. CDR3 size: 11 residues. The CDR3 here is CASSETYEQYF. In DNA form, the CDR3 reads TGTGCCAGCAGCGAGACATACGAGCAGTACTTC.

This clone is classed as medium-sized. V is TRBV27 and J is TRBJ1-5; no definite D call. V lost 5 bases and J 4 bases, leaving 15 bases between the germline ends. Germline V gives CDR1 MNHEY, CDR2 SMNVEV (reference sequence). CDR3 size: 15 residues. CDR3 nucleotide sequence: TGTGCCAGCAGTGCGGGTGCGGTCGGTAATCAGCCCCAGCATTTT. This codes for CASSAGAVGNQPQHF.

The chain recombines TRBV19 with TRBJ2-7; TRBD1 might be the D (6 bases). V lost 3 bases to trimming and J lost 0 bases, with 12 bases between them. CDR3 size: 15 residues. Germline CDR1 is LNHDA and CDR2 is SQIVND (reference sequence). The CDR3 is CASSMNRDNSYEQYF. The CDR3, as DNA: TGTGCCAGTAGTATGAATCGGGACAACTCCTACGAGCAGTACTTC.

This chain connects TRBV4-1 to TRBJ1-6, with 9 bases matching TRBD1. Germline V gene lookup returns CDR1 MGHRA and CDR2 YSYEKL. CDR3 length: 19 amino acids. V was clipped by 3 bases and J by 1 base; unmatched bases: 10. This chain's CDR3 is CASSHDRDRATSYNSPLHF. In nucleotides, the CDR3 is TGCGCCAGCAGCCACGACCGGGACAGGGCCACGTCCTATAATTCACCCCTCCACTTT.

V gene TRBV10-3 combines with J gene TRBJ2-7; no firm D call. The CDR3 consists of 13 residues. V lost 8 bases, J lost 3 bases, and 14 bases lay in between. Germline assignment: CDR1 ENHRY and CDR2 SYGVKD. This CDR3 is CAIRGELYYEQYF. The CDR3 DNA is TGTGCCATCCGCGGAGAGTTGTACTACGAGCAGTACTTC.

The chain uses TRBV6-1 and TRBJ2-1; a possible D gene is TRBD2 (5 bases). Per germline, CDR1 MNHNS and CDR2 SASEGT. V was clipped by 3 bases and J by 8 bases, with 14 bases between them. The CDR3 covers 14 residues. In DNA form, the CDR3 reads TGTGCCAGCAGTGATTACGGCAGGCGGGATGAGCAGTTCTTC. This gives the protein CASSDYGRRDEQFF.

This clone occurred once. The chain carries TRBV7-8 and TRBJ1-1; 8 nucleotides agree with TRBD1. The germline CDR1 and CDR2 sequences are SGHVS and FQNEAQ. The CDR3 is made up of 15 amino acids. Trimming cost V 5 bases and J 4 bases; bases outside gene matches: 9. CDR3 DNA sequence: TGTGCCAGCAGCCAGGGGGCGTTTGGGAGCACTGAAGCTTTCTTT. Its protein product is CASSQGAFGSTEAFF.

The chain carries TRBV4-1 and TRBJ2-5; 11 bases agree with TRBD2. The trim removed 2 bases at V and 1 base at J, leaving 12 bases unmatched. The germline V gene has CDR1 MGHRA and CDR2 YSYEKL. CDR3 length equals 19 residues. The DNA for the CDR3 is TGCGCCAGCAGCCAACTTTCTTCCGGGACTAGCGGAATCCAAGAGACCCAGTACTTC. Translation: CASSQLSSGTSGIQETQYF.

This chain links TRBV7-2 with TRBJ2-3; 8 positions agree with TRBD2. The germline V gene has CDR1 SGHTA and CDR2 FQGNSA. V was pared by 3 bases and J by 5 bases, with 4 bases of the junction left unmatched. This CDR3 contains 14 residues. Here the CDR3 DNA reads TGTGCCAGCAGCTTCCCGGGAGGGATAGATACGCAGTATTTT. Translating gives CASSFPGGIDTQYF. Drawing the rest from reference TRBV7-2 and TRBJ2-3, the complete variable domain is GAGVSQSPSNKVTEKGKDVELRCDPISGHTALYWYRQSLGQGLEFLIYFQGNSAPDKSGLPSDRFSAERTGGSVSTLTIQRTQQEDSAVYLCASSFPGGIDTQYFGPGTRLTVL.

This clone was counted once. The chain employs TRBV18 and TRBJ2-1, with 7 bases that match TRBD2. After removal of 3 bases from V and 8 bases from J, the junction contained 7 bases not matched to a gene. CDR1 is KGHSH, CDR2 LQKENI, per germline. This CDR3 has 14 residues. CDR3 amino acids: CASSPRERNYEQFF. CDR3 coding DNA: TGTGCCAGCTCACCGCGGGAGCGAAATTATGAGCAGTTCTTC.

The chain joins TRBV4-2 to TRBJ1-2, with D tentatively TRBD1 (5 bases). Germline V gene lookup returns CDR1 LGHNA and CDR2 YNFKEQ. The CDR3 is 15 residues long. V lost 6 bases to trimming and J lost 0 bases, with 14 bases between them. CDR3 residues: CASSPAGTSNYGYTF. As DNA, the CDR3 is TGTGCCAGCAGTCCAGCCGGGACCTCTAACTATGGCTACACCTTC.

The chain carries TRBV19 and TRBJ2-1, with 11 nucleotides matching TRBD2. This CDR3 region has 16 residues. In germline, CDR1 is LNHDA, CDR2 SQIVND (reference sequence). Trimming removed 5 bases from V and 3 bases from J; junction bases left unmatched: 6. The DNA of the CDR3 is TGTGCCAGTAGTCCATTTAGCGGGAGGGACTACAATGAGCAGTTCTTC. This translates into CASSPFSGRDYNEQFF.

The genes are TRBV27 and TRBJ2-7, with 11 bases matching TRBD2. Germline V CDR1 and CDR2: MNHEY, SMNVEV (reference sequence). The CDR3 is 15 amino acids. V dropped 2 bases and J dropped 5; count of bases not matched to a gene: 5. In nucleotides, the CDR3 is TGTGCCAGCAGTTTAACTAGCGGGAGTATCCACGAGCAGTACTTC. It encodes CASSLTSGSIHEQYF.

The chain has TRBV7-3 and TRBJ1-1; possibly TRBD1 for D (6 bases). Germline V gene lookup returns CDR1 SGHTA and CDR2 FQGTGA. This CDR3 contains 13 residues. Trimming left V 2 bases short and J 5 bases short, with 9 bases between. This CDR3 is CASSLSRGTEAFF. CDR3 in DNA: TGTGCCAGCAGCTTATCCAGGGGAACTGAAGCTTTCTTT.

This chain uses TRBV15 with TRBJ1-2; weak D call: TRBD1 (5 bases). CDR3 length: 17 amino acids. Germline V gene lookup returns CDR1 LNHNV and CDR2 YYDKDF (reference sequence). V was cut by 0 bases and J by 7 bases, with 21 bases left in between. CDR3 sequence (DNA): TGTGCCACCAGCAGAGAAGGGGCCGGCGACCTAGTGAGTGGCTACACCTTC. This codes for CATSREGAGDLVSGYTF.

This clone was counted between two and nine times. The chain uses TRBV18 and TRBJ2-3; D uncertain. From germline, CDR1 is KGHSH and CDR2 LQKENI. Between the trimmed V and J ends, which lost 5 bases and 5 bases, there was a span of 20 bases. This CDR3 is 16 amino acids long. The CDR3 DNA is TGTGCCAGCTCAATATCAGGTCTTGGCGAGAGAGATACGCAGTATTTT. It translates to CASSISGLGERDTQYF.

The CDR3 sequence is CASSLDVNSGNTIYF. The CDR3, as DNA: TGCGCCAGCAGCTTGGACGTAAACTCTGGAAACACCATATATTTT. The chain employs TRBV5-1 and TRBJ1-3, with unresolved D. This CDR3 has 15 amino acids. V lost 0 bases, J lost 0 bases, and 7 bases lay in between. Looked up from germline, CDR1 is SGHRS and CDR2 is YFSETQ.

This clone has just one count. The chain is built from TRBV7-2 and TRBJ2-5, with a weak D call TRBD1 (6 bases). V was clipped by 5 bases and J by 0 bases, with 10 bases between them. The CDR3 has 14 amino acids. Germline assignment: CDR1 SGHTA and CDR2 FQGNSA. The CDR3 sequence is CASSKGGYQETQYF. The DNA of the CDR3 is TGTGCCAGCAGCAAAGGGGGATACCAAGAGACCCAGTACTTC.

The chain uses TRBV11-2 and TRBJ2-7; D may be TRBD2 (6 bases). The V gene's germline CDR1 is SGHAT and CDR2 FQNNGV. The CDR3 totals 13 residues. Trimming removed 1 base from V and 9 bases from J, with 13 bases in between. The CDR3, as DNA: TGTGCCAGCAGCTTAGGAGGAGGGCTGGGGCAGTACTTC. It translates to CASSLGGGLGQYF.

This chain uses TRBV7-9 with TRBJ1-4; D not certain. The ends were cut back, 8 bases at V and 5 bases at J, with 15 bases in the middle. Looked up from germline, CDR1 is SEHNR and CDR2 is FQNEAQ (reference sequence). The CDR3 runs 14 residues. The CDR3 DNA is TGTGCCAGCGGAGGAGGGTTACCGAATGAAAAACTGTTTTTT. The encoded protein is CASGGGLPNEKLFF.

This clone appeared once. V and J are TRBV5-1 and TRBJ2-1; 8 positions agree with TRBD1. The germline V gene has CDR1 SGHRS and CDR2 YFSETQ. V was clipped by 0 bases and J by 8 bases; unmatched bases: 7. This CDR3 is built from 15 residues. The DNA of the CDR3 is TGCGCCAGCAGCTTGGGACGGACAGGGTGGGATGAGCAGTTCTTC. Residues: CASSLGRTGWDEQFF. The variable domain in full, with the rest retrieved from reference TRBV5-1 and TRBJ2-1, is KAGVTQTPRYLIKTRGQQVTLSCSPISGHRSVSWYQQTPGQGLQFLFEYFSETQRNKGNFPGRFSGRQFSNSRSEMNVSTLELGDSALYLCASSLGRTGWDEQFFGPGTRLTVL.

The chain uses TRBV5-5 and TRBJ2-2; maybe TRBD2 (5 bases). The CDR3 consists of 16 residues. Per germline, CDR1 SGHKS and CDR2 YYEKEE (reference sequence). The V gene lost 2 bases and the J gene lost 0 bases, with 11 bases spanning the gap. This CDR3 reads CASSLGVSANTGELFF. The CDR3 nucleotides are TGTGCCAGCAGCTTAGGTGTTAGCGCGAACACCGGGGAGCTGTTTTTT.

Only one count was recorded for this clone. J is TRBJ1-6 and V is TRBV7-8; tentative D call: TRBD1 (6 bases). Germline V lookup: CDR1 SGHVS, CDR2 FQNEAQ. CDR3 length: 14 amino acids. Trimming removed 5 bases from V and 10 bases from J, with 15 bases in between. The CDR3 region has the DNA TGTGCCAGCAGCCCGCGAGAAGGGGGATCACCCCTCCACTTT. It encodes CASSPREGGSPLHF.